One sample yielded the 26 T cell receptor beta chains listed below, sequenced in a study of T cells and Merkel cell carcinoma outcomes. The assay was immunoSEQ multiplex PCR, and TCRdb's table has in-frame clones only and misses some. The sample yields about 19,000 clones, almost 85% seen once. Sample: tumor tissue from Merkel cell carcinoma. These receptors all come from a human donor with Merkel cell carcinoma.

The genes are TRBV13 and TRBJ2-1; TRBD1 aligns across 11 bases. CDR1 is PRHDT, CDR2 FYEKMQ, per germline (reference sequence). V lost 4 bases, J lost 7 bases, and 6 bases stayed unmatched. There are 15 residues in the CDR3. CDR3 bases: TGTGCCAGCAGCTGGCCGGGACAGGGGGAGAATGAGCAGTTCTTC. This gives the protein CASSWPGQGENEQFF.

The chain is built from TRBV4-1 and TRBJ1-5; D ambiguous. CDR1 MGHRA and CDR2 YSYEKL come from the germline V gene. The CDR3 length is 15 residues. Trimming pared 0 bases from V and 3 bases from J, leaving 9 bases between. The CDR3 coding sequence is TGCGCCAGCAGCCAAGATAGGGTTTACAATCAGCCCCAGCATTTT. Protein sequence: CASSQDRVYNQPQHF.

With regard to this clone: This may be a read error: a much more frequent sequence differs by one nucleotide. CDR3 loop: CASSQDRASGGVNTGKLFF. CDR3 sequence (DNA): TGCGCCAGCAGCCAAGATCGGGCTAGCGGGGGCGTTAACACCGGGAAGCTGTTTTTT. The chain recombines TRBV4-1 with TRBJ2-2, with 10 bases identical to TRBD2. This CDR3 spans 19 amino acids. Germline V gene data show CDR1 as MGHRA and CDR2 as YSYEKL.

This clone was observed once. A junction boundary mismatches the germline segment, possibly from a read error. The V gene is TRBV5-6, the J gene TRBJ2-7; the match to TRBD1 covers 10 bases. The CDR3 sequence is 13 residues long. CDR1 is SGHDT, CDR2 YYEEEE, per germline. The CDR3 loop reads CASSYGTGAEQYF. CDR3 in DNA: TGTGCCAGCAGCTACGGGACAGGGGCCGAGCAATACTTC. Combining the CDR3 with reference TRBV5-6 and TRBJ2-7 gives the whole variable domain DAGVTQSPTHLIKTRGQQVTLRCSPKSGHDTVSWYQQALGQGPQFIFQYYEEEERQRGNFPDRFSGHQFPNYSSELNVNALLLGDSALYLCASSYGTGAEQYFGPGTRLTVT.

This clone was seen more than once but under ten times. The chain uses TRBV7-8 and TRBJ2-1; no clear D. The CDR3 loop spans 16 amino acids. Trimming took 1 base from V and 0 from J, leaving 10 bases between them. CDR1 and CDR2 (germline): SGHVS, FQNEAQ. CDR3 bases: TGTGCCAGCAGCTTAGATTTGTTATTCTCCTACAATGAGCAGTTCTTC. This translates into CASSLDLLFSYNEQFF.

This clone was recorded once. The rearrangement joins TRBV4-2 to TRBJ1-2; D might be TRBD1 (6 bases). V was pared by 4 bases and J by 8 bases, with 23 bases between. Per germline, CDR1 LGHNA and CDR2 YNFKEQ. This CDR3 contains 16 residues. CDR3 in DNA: TGTGCCAGCAGCCTTGGGGGGGCAATTCGGGCGATCGGCTACACCTTC. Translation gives CASSLGGAIRAIGYTF.

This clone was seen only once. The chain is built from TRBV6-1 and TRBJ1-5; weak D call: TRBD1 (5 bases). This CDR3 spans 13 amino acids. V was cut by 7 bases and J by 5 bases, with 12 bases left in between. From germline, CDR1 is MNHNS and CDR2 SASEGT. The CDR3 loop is CASTRQLDQPQHF. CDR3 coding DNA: TGTGCCAGCACCAGACAGTTAGATCAGCCCCAGCATTTT.

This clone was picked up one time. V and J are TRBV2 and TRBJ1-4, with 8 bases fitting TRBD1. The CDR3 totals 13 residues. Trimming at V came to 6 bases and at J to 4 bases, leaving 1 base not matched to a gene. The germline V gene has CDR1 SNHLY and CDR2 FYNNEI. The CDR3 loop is CASRGQGNEKLFF. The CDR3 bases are TGTGCCAGCAGAGGACAGGGTAATGAAAAACTGTTTTTT. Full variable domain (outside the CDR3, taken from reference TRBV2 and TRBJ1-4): EPEVTQTPSHQVTQMGQEVILRCVPISNHLYFYWYRQILGQKVEFLVSFYNNEISEKSEIFDDQFSVERPDGSNFTLKIRSTKLEDSAMYFCASRGQGNEKLFFGSGTQLSVL.

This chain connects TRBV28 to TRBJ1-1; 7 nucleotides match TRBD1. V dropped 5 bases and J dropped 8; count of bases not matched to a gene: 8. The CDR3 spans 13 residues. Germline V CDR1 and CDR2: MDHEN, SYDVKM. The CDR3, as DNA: TGTGCCAGCAGTCGAAGGGGGCCGGTAGAAGCTTTCTTT. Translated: CASSRRGPVEAFF.

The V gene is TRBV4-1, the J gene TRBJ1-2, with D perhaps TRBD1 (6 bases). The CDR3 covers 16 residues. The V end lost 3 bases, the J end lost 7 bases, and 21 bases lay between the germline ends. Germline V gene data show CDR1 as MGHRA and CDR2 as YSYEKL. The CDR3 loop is CASSQDAGGPSSGYTF. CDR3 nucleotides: TGCGCCAGCAGCCAGGATGCGGGGGGGCCATCGTCTGGCTACACCTTC.

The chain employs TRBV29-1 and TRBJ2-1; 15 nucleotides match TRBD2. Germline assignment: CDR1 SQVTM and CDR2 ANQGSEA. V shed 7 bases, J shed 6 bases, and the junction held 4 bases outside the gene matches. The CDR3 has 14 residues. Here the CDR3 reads CSGGLAGGSNEQFF. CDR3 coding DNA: TGCAGCGGAGGACTAGCGGGAGGGTCCAATGAGCAGTTCTTC.

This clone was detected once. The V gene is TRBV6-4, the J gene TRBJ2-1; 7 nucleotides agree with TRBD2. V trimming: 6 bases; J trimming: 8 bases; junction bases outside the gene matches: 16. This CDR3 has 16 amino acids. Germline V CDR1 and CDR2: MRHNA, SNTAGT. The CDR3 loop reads CASSESPSFREDEQFF. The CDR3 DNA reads TGTGCCAGCAGCGAATCCCCGTCGTTCCGGGAGGATGAGCAGTTCTTC.

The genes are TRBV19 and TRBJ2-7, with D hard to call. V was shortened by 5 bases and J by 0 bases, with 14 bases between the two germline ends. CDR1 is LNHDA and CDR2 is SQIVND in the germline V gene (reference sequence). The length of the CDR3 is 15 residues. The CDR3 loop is CASSSMVTHSYEQYF. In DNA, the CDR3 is TGTGCCAGTAGTTCGATGGTGACCCACTCCTACGAGCAGTACTTC.

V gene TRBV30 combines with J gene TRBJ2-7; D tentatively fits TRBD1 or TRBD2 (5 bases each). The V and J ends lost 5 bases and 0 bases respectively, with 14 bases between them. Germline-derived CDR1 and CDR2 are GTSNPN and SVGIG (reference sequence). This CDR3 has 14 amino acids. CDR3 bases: TGTGCCTGGTCGACGGGGCGGAGCTCCTACGAGCAGTACTTC. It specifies CAWSTGRSSYEQYF.

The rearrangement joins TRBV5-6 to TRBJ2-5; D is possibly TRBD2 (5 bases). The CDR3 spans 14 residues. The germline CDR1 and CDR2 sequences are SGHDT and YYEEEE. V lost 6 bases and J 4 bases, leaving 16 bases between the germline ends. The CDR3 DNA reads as TGTGCCAGCACAGTGGTTCGGGGAGCAGAGACCCAGTACTTC. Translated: CASTVVRGAETQYF.

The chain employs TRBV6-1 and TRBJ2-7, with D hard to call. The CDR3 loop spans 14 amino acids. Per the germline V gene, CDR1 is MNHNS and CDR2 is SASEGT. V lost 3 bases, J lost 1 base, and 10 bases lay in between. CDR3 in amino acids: CASSDVSSSYEQYF. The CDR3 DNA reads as TGTGCCAGCAGTGATGTTAGCAGTTCCTACGAGCAGTACTTC.

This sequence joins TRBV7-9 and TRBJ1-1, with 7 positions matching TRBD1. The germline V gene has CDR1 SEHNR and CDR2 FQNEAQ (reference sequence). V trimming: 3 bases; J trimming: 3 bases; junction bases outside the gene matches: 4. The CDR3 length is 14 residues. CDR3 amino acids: CASSFQGVYTEAFF. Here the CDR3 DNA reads TGTGCCAGCAGCTTCCAGGGGGTTTACACTGAAGCTTTCTTT.

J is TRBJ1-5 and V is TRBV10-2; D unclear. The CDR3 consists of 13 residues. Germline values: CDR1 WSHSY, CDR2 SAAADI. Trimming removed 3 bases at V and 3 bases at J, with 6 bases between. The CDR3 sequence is CASSDGYNQPQHF. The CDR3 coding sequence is TGCGCCAGCAGTGACGGTTACAATCAGCCCCAGCATTTT.

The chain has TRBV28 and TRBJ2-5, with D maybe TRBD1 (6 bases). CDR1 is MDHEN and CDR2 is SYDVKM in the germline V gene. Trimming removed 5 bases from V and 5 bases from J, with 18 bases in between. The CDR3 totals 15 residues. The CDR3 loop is CASSPSNRVHETQYF. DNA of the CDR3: TGTGCCAGCAGTCCCTCCAACAGGGTCCACGAGACCCAGTACTTC.

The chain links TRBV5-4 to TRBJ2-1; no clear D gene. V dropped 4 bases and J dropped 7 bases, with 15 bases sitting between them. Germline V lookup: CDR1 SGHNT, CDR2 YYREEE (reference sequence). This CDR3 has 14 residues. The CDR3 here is CASSPSGARNEQFF. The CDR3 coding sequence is TGTGCCAGCAGCCCCAGTGGAGCGCGGAATGAGCAGTTCTTC. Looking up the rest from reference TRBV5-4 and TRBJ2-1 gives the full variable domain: ETGVTQSPTHLIKTRGQQVTLRCSSQSGHNTVSWYQQALGQGPQFIFQYYREEENGRGNFPPRFSGLQFPNYSSELNVNALELDDSALYLCASSPSGARNEQFFGPGTRLTVL.

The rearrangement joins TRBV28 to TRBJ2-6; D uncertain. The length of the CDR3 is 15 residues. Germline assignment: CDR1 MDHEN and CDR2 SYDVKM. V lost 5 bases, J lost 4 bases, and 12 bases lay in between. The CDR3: CASSPLGSGANVLTF. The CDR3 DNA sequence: TGTGCCAGCAGTCCTCTCGGGTCGGGGGCCAACGTCCTGACTTTC.

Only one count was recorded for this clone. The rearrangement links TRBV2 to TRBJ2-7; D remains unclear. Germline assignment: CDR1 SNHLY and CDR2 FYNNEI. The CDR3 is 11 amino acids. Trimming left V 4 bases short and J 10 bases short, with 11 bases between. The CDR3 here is CASSGYVEQYF. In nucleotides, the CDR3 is TGTGCCAGCAGTGGATACGTTGAACAGTACTTC.

CDR3 region: CASSQPTGWDFNEQFF. The CDR3, as DNA: TGTGCCAGCAGCCAACCTACAGGGTGGGATTTCAATGAGCAGTTCTTC. The V and J genes are TRBV14 and TRBJ2-1; weak D call: TRBD1 (6 bases). V lost 2 bases and J 6 bases, leaving 17 bases between the germline ends. Germline values: CDR1 SGHDN, CDR2 FVKESK. The CDR3 has 16 residues.

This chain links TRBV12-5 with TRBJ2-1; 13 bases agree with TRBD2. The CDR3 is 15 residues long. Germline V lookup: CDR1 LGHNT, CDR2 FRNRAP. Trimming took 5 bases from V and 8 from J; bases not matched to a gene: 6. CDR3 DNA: TGTGCTAGTGGTCCGGGACTAGCGGGGCGCGATGAGCAGTTCTTC. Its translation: CASGPGLAGRDEQFF.

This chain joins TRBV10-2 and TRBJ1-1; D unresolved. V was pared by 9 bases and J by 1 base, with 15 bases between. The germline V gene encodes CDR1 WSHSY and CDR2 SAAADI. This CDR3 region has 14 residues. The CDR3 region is CASSQVLPNTEAFF. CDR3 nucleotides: TGCGCCAGTTCCCAGGTACTCCCGAACACTGAAGCTTTCTTT.

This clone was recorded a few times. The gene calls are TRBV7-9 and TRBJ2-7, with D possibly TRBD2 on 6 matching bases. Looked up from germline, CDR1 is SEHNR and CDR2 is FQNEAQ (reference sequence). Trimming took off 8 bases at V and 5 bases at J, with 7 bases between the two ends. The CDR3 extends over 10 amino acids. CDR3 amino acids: CASGGNEQYF. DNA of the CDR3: TGTGCCAGCGGAGGGAACGAGCAGTACTTC.